Shown below are 25 T cell receptor beta chains from a single sample sequenced in a study of cytomegalovirus exposure and HLA in healthy donors. The method was immunoSEQ multiplex PCR; TCRdb's version includes in-frame clones alone and lacks a portion of them. The table lists about 150,000 clones, about 86% of them singletons. Sequencing was done on a sample of PBMCs. These receptors all come from a man in his late teens or twenties in good health and CMV-seropositive.

This clone appeared a single time. This sequence joins TRBV7-2 and TRBJ1-5, with 7 nucleotides matching TRBD1. The CDR3 has 15 residues. V lost 4 bases and J lost 7; bases outside the gene matches: 10. The V gene's germline CDR1 is SGHTA and CDR2 FQGNSA. The CDR3, as DNA: TGTGCCAGCAGCTGGAGGACAGGCACAAGACAGCCCCAGCATTTT. This gives the protein CASSWRTGTRQPQHF.

This sequence joins TRBV13 and TRBJ1-1, with D possibly being TRBD1 (5 bases). V lost 0 bases to trimming and J lost 1 base, with 9 bases between them. Germline V CDR1 and CDR2: PRHDT, FYEKMQ (reference sequence). The CDR3 length is 15 residues. The DNA for the CDR3 is TGTGCCAGCAGCTTAGGCGGGGGTCAGAACACTGAAGCTTTCTTT. This sequence encodes CASSLGGGQNTEAFF.

The CDR3 sequence is CASRPLRQGSYGYTF. In nucleotides, the CDR3 is TGTGCCAGCCGCCCCCTCCGGCAGGGGTCATATGGCTACACCTTC. The chain recombines TRBV7-9 with TRBJ1-2, with a weak D call TRBD1 (6 bases). Germline V gene data show CDR1 as SEHNR and CDR2 as FQNEAQ (reference sequence). The CDR3 length is 15 residues. V was shortened by 8 bases and J by 5 bases, with 21 bases between the two germline ends.

The genes are TRBV6-5 and TRBJ1-1, with D possibly being TRBD1 (5 bases). V lost 4 bases, J lost 9 bases, and 18 bases lay in between. The length of the CDR3 is 14 residues. Per germline, CDR1 MNHEY and CDR2 SVGAGI. CDR3 sequence: CASSSLGGVRQAFF. Here the CDR3 DNA reads TGTGCCAGCAGTTCCCTGGGGGGGGTCCGACAAGCTTTCTTT.

The chain is built from TRBV7-8 and TRBJ2-2; 11 bases line up with TRBD2. CDR1 SGHVS and CDR2 FQNEAQ come from the germline V gene. The CDR3 spans 15 residues. Germline trimming cut 5 bases from V and 4 bases from J; bases unmatched to any gene: 3. The DNA of the CDR3 is TGTGCCAGCAGCCTTACTAGCGGGAGCACCGGGGAGCTGTTTTTT. It yields the protein CASSLTSGSTGELFF.

About this clone itself: Its ends do not fully match the called genes, so a read error is possible. V usage is TRBV7-2 and J usage is TRBJ1-2, with 7 bases that match TRBD1. The germline gives CDR1 SGHTA, CDR2 FQGNSA. This CDR3 spans 13 amino acids. As DNA, the CDR3 is TGTGCCAGCAGCTTAAACAGGGGCCCCGTCTCCTCCTTC. Its translation: CASSLNRGPVSSF.

The CDR3 sequence is CASSVWAGAEETQYF. The DNA for the CDR3 is TGTGCCAGCAGCGTCTGGGCGGGGGCTGAAGAGACCCAGTACTTC. The rearrangement links TRBV7-3 to TRBJ2-5, with a possible D match to TRBD2 (7 bases). The CDR3 length is 15 residues. From germline, CDR1 is SGHTA and CDR2 FQGTGA. Trimming stripped 5 bases from V and 3 bases from J, with 16 bases between.

J is TRBJ1-1 and V is TRBV29-1; D not certain. This CDR3 is built from 10 residues. CDR1 is SQVTM, CDR2 ANQGSEA, per germline. The V and J ends lost 4 bases and 8 bases respectively, with 8 bases between them. The CDR3 loop reads CSVGGIEAFF. The CDR3 DNA follows: TGCAGCGTTGGAGGGATAGAAGCTTTCTTT.

V is TRBV9 and J is TRBJ2-2; D perhaps matches TRBD1 (6 bases). V dropped 3 bases and J dropped 6 bases, with 9 bases sitting between them. CDR3 length: 13 amino acids. CDR1 is SGDLS and CDR2 is YYNGEE in the germline V gene. The CDR3 DNA follows: TGTGCCAGCAGCGCACAGGGATCCGGGGAGCTGTTTTTT. Translating it yields CASSAQGSGELFF.

The chain has TRBV19 and TRBJ2-7; a weak D match, TRBD2 (6 bases). The germline V gene encodes CDR1 LNHDA and CDR2 SQIVND (reference sequence). The CDR3 length is 16 residues. Trimming shortened V by 9 bases and J by 3 bases, and 24 bases separated the two germline ends. CDR3 DNA: TGTGCCAGATCGCATCGGGACGGGAGAAGGAGCTACGAGCAGTACTTC. Its translation: CARSHRDGRRSYEQYF.

The chain uses TRBV5-1 and TRBJ2-5; 9 nucleotides match TRBD2. The J segment lost 2 bases and the V segment lost 0 bases, leaving 5 bases of the junction unmatched. The germline gives CDR1 SGHRS, CDR2 YFSETQ. The CDR3 loop spans 16 amino acids. CDR3: CASSLGGGRAQETQYF. The CDR3 bases are TGCGCCAGCAGCTTGGGAGGCGGGAGGGCGCAAGAGACCCAGTACTTC.

J is TRBJ2-7 and V is TRBV30, with TRBD2 as a possible D gene (7 bases). Germline CDR1 GTSNPN, CDR2 SVGIG (reference sequence). The CDR3 runs 12 residues. Trimming took off 7 bases at V and 6 bases at J, with 16 bases between the two ends. As DNA, the CDR3 is TGTGCCTCGACGAGGGGGGGCCTCGAGCAGTACTTC. Its translation is CASTRGGLEQYF.

This clone was seen more than once but under ten times. The chain uses TRBV7-9 and TRBJ2-7; perhaps TRBD2 as D (6 bases). V lost 5 bases to trimming and J lost 0 bases, with 14 bases between them. The CDR3 extends over 15 amino acids. The V gene's germline CDR1 is SEHNR and CDR2 FQNEAQ (reference sequence). CDR3 amino acids: CASSPRGRTSYEQYF. In DNA, the CDR3 is TGTGCCAGCAGCCCGCGGGGCAGGACCTCCTACGAGCAGTACTTC.

In DNA form, the CDR3 reads TGTGCCATCAGTGAAGGTGACACCTCCTACGAGCAGTACTTC. It translates to CAISEGDTSYEQYF. The chain combines TRBV10-3 with TRBJ2-7; D is undetermined. The V gene lost 3 bases and the J gene lost 0 bases, with 9 bases spanning the gap. Germline V gives CDR1 ENHRY, CDR2 SYGVKD. The CDR3 is 14 residues long.

The chain has TRBV18 and TRBJ2-2; D is ambiguous. Germline V lookup: CDR1 KGHSH, CDR2 LQKENI. This CDR3 has 13 residues. The V end was cut by 3 bases, the J end by 7 bases, with 9 bases between. The CDR3 reads CASSPKLNGELFF. The CDR3 DNA reads as TGTGCCAGCTCACCGAAACTAAACGGGGAGCTGTTTTTT.

The rearrangement links TRBV5-1 to TRBJ2-7; 9 bases map to TRBD1. The CDR3 has 16 residues. V lost 4 bases and J lost 5; bases outside the gene matches: 13. Looked up from germline, CDR1 is SGHRS and CDR2 is YFSETQ. CDR3: CASSPTLQGASHEQYF. The CDR3 nucleotides are TGCGCCAGCAGCCCAACCTTACAGGGGGCATCTCACGAGCAGTACTTC.

This sequence joins TRBV6-5 and TRBJ2-2; 12 bases map to TRBD2. V lost 0 bases, J lost 5 bases, and 1 base stayed unmatched. This CDR3 spans 16 amino acids. Germline assignment: CDR1 MNHEY and CDR2 SVGAGI. The CDR3 here is CASSYSTSGSTGELFF. The CDR3 coding sequence is TGTGCCAGCAGTTACTCGACTAGCGGGAGTACCGGGGAGCTGTTTTTT.

The rearrangement links TRBV30 to TRBJ2-1, with 8 bases matching TRBD2. The length of the CDR3 is 15 residues. Germline CDR1 is GTSNPN and CDR2 is SVGIG (reference sequence). V was pared by 0 bases and J by 7 bases, with 8 bases of the junction left unmatched. CDR3 sequence: CAWSVPAGVWNEQFF. DNA for the CDR3: TGTGCCTGGAGTGTACCAGCGGGAGTATGGAATGAGCAGTTCTTC.

This clone was found a few times. V gene TRBV6-5 combines with J gene TRBJ2-3; D gene ambiguous. Trimming removed 2 bases at V and 4 bases at J, with 13 bases between. Germline lookup yields CDR1 MNHEY and CDR2 SVGAGI. The CDR3 has 15 residues. The CDR3 sequence: CASSYVVAAADTQYF. The CDR3 DNA reads as TGTGCCAGCAGTTACGTAGTAGCCGCGGCAGATACGCAGTATTTT.

V gene TRBV19 combines with J gene TRBJ2-6; 9 bases match TRBD2. V lost 5 bases, J lost 1 base, and 3 bases stayed unmatched. The CDR3 totals 16 residues. Germline assignment: CDR1 LNHDA and CDR2 SQIVND (reference sequence). This CDR3 is CASSRSGRSGANVLTF. CDR3 sequence (DNA): TGTGCCAGTAGTCGCAGCGGGAGGTCTGGGGCCAACGTCCTGACTTTC.

The J gene is TRBJ2-7, the V gene TRBV5-1; 7 bases fit TRBD1. The V segment lost 3 bases and the J segment 5 bases; nucleotides outside the gene matches: 5. Germline-derived CDR1 and CDR2 are SGHRS and YFSETQ. CDR3 length equals 13 residues. CDR3 coding DNA: TGCGCCAGCAGCTCGCAAGGGGGCGACGAGCAGTACTTC. Its protein product is CASSSQGGDEQYF.

The CDR3 loop reads CASSVDRVGTGELFF. DNA for the CDR3: TGTGCCAGTAGCGTCGACAGGGTGGGAACCGGGGAGCTGTTTTTT. The chain employs TRBV19 and TRBJ2-2, with 7 bases that match TRBD1. This CDR3 region has 15 residues. V dropped 6 bases and J dropped 5; count of bases not matched to a gene: 9. CDR1 and CDR2 from the germline V gene are LNHDA and SQIVND (reference sequence).

The rearrangement links TRBV7-2 to TRBJ1-5; D remains ambiguous. CDR3 length equals 13 residues. Germline assignment: CDR1 SGHTA and CDR2 FQGNSA. Between the trimmed V and J ends, which lost 2 bases and 6 bases, there was a span of 8 bases. DNA for the CDR3: TGTGCCAGCAGCTTAACAGCGGCTCAGCCCCAGCATTTT. Amino acid sequence: CASSLTAAQPQHF.

This clone was seen once. CDR3 DNA sequence: TGTGCCAGCAGCTTAGGAGGTGGGGGGGGATCCTACAATGAGCAGTTCTTC. It codes for CASSLGGGGGSYNEQFF. The chain carries TRBV7-2 and TRBJ2-1; 7 nucleotides match TRBD2. V dropped 1 base and J dropped 1; count of bases not matched to a gene: 7. Germline lookup yields CDR1 SGHTA and CDR2 FQGNSA. The CDR3 length is 17 residues. Full variable domain (outside the CDR3, taken from reference TRBV7-2 and TRBJ2-1): GAGVSQSPSNKVTEKGKDVELRCDPISGHTALYWYRQSLGQGLEFLIYFQGNSAPDKSGLPSDRFSAERTGGSVSTLTIQRTQQEDSAVYLCASSLGGGGGSYNEQFFGPGTRLTVL.

This chain connects TRBV4-3 to TRBJ2-7; D is unresolved. This CDR3 region has 12 residues. Germline-derived CDR1 and CDR2 are LGHNA and YSLEER. Deletions cut 1 base from V and 5 bases from J, with 6 bases between. CDR3 bases: TGCGCCAGCAGCCAAGGGTACAACGAGCAGTACTTC. Translated, it gives CASSQGYNEQYF.